This record covers a single TCR beta chain. Assay: immunoSEQ multiplex PCR; the TCRdb copy retains only in-frame clones and omits some. The sample includes approximately 150,000 clones, approximately 81% seen only once; the top ten take more than 0.85%. The entry originates in a study of blood T cell repertoires in COVID-19. Whole-study context: Sources were T cells, B-cell-depleted T cells, or PBMCs; the material itself was cDNA or gDNA.

This CDR3 is built from 13 residues. V trimming: 4 bases; J trimming: 5 bases; junction bases outside the gene matches: 3. CDR1 and CDR2 (germline): SGHRS, YFSETQ. This TCR was sampled from a man aged 35 to 55 with acute or convalescent COVID-19. What was sequenced was peripheral blood. The chain recombines TRBV5-1 with TRBJ1-5; TRBD1 agrees at 7 bases. The CDR3 DNA reads TGCGCCAGCAGCCGGACAGGTGATCAGCCCCAGCATTTT. It translates to CASSRTGDQPQHF. The whole variable domain, filled in from reference TRBV5-1 and TRBJ1-5, reads KAGVTQTPRYLIKTRGQQVTLSCSPISGHRSVSWYQQTPGQGLQFLFEYFSETQRNKGNFPGRFSGRQFSNSRSEMNVSTLELGDSALYLCASSRTGDQPQHFGDGTRLSIL.